The clone carrying this T cell receptor beta chain was observed a handful of times. The antigen remains undetermined. The data belong to a study of T cells in Graves' hyperthyroidism and ophthalmopathy. The source material, RNA transcripts, was used to amplify TCR beta CDR3 regions. In the first-round RT-PCR of the TCR CDR3, the HTBI primer set was used. TCRdb analysed the multiplex PCR reads with MiXCR anew, one entry per CDR3 protein. The sample includes hundreds of thousands of distinct CDR3 sequences, approximately 14% of them seen just once. In germline, CDR1 is MNHEY, CDR2 SMNVEV (reference sequence). Trimming removed 6 bases from V and 4 bases from J, with 10 bases in between. The CDR3 has 13 residues. Exclusions: uncontrolled infection, other autoimmune disease, pregnancy, lactation. Used for diagnoses were clinical symptoms, serum thyroxine and TRAb, thyroid ultrasound and orbital computed tomography.

Study results and limitations: A 13 V-J model separated ophthalmopathy from stable hyperthyroidism.

This clonotype originated in a woman aged 30 to 39 with Graves' hyperthyroidism. This chain joins TRBV27 and TRBJ1-3; the D gene is possibly TRBD1 (6 bases). The sample comprised blood. The CDR3 spells CASRNREGNTIYF. For the CDR3, the DNA is TGTGCCAGCAGGAACAGGGAAGGAAACACCATATATTTT.